Listed below are T cell receptor beta chains from one sample, sequenced in a study of a mutant IDH1 vaccine in newly diagnosed glioma. Profiling relied on immunoSEQ multiplex PCR, and the TCRdb table lists in-frame clones only, not all of them. The table shows tens of thousands of clones, with 83% occurring only once. The sample here was PBMCs, taken from a glioma patient treated with radiotherapy, temozolomide or both. The source is a woman in her forties or fifties with glioma. Each CDR3 is given with its conserved first and last residue. D genes are given only for firm matches. Part of the rows lack a size; the others show once, few, many or a class for expanded clones.

D: NA
J: TRBJ2-3
V: TRBV7-2
size: NA
CDR3: CASTRRVGITDTQYF
DNA: TGTGCCAGCACCCGCCGGGTGGGTATCACAGATACGCAGTATTTT

D: NA
J: TRBJ1-3
V: TRBV12-2
size: NA
CDR3: CASRFPGGASGHTIYF
DNA: TGTGCAAGTCGCTTCCCAGGGGGCGCATCAGGACACACCATATATTTT

D: NA
J: TRBJ1-4
V: TRBV5-4
size: NA
CDR3: CASSLGNEKLFF
DNA: TGTGCCAGCAGCTTGGGAAATGAAAAACTGTTTTTT

D: NA
J: TRBJ1-1
V: TRBV30
size: NA
CDR3: CAWNDRNTEAFF
DNA: TGTGCCTGGAACGACAGGAACACTGAAGCTTTCTTT

D: NA
J: TRBJ2-7
V: TRBV27
size: NA
CDR3: CASSPVGRPREQYF
DNA: TGTGCCAGCAGTCCGGTAGGACGTCCCCGGGAGCAGTACTTC

D: NA
J: TRBJ1-5
V: TRBV5-8
size: NA
CDR3: CASVGRAGNQPQHF
DNA: TGTGCCAGCGTCGGGCGGGCGGGCAATCAGCCCCAGCATTTT

D: NA
J: TRBJ1-5
V: TRBV2
size: NA
CDR3: CASSEGKGGNQPQHF
DNA: TGTGCCAGCAGTGAAGGGAAAGGGGGAAATCAGCCCCAGCATTTT

D: TRBD2
J: TRBJ2-5
V: TRBV5-4
size: NA
CDR3: CASSRNSGLAGKTQYF
DNA: TGTGCCAGCAGCCGAAACTCGGGACTAGCCGGGAAGACCCAGTACTTC

D: NA
J: TRBJ1-2
V: TRBV12-2
size: NA
CDR3: CASRLGAYGYGYTF
DNA: TGTGCAAGTCGCTTAGGGGCCTATGGCTATGGCTACACCTTC

D: NA
J: TRBJ2-7
V: TRBV7-9
size: NA
CDR3: CASSSYYEQYF
DNA: TGTGCCAGCAGCTCGTACTACGAGCAGTACTTC

D: NA
J: TRBJ1-5
V: TRBV7-2
size: once
CDR3: CASSSKGNQPQHF
DNA: TGTGCCAGCAGCTCTAAGGGTAATCAGCCCCAGCATTTT

D: TRBD2
J: TRBJ2-7
V: TRBV6-5
size: NA
CDR3: CASSYGLADYYEQYF
DNA: TGTGCCAGCAGTTACGGACTAGCGGACTACTACGAGCAGTACTTC

D: NA
J: TRBJ2-7
V: TRBV14
size: NA
CDR3: CASSYPGSHEQYF
DNA: TGTGCCAGCAGCTACCCAGGGAGCCACGAGCAGTACTTC

D: NA
J: TRBJ1-2
V: TRBV4-1
size: few
CDR3: CASSQGALGSNYGYTF
DNA: TGCGCCAGCAGCCAAGGAGCTCTGGGCAGTAACTATGGCTACACCTTC

D: NA
J: TRBJ1-4
V: TRBV5-1
size: NA
CDR3: CASSSRGTGLNEKLFF
DNA: TGCGCCAGCAGCAGCCGGGGAACAGGGTTGAATGAAAAACTGTTTTTT

D: NA
J: TRBJ1-2
V: TRBV18
size: NA
CDR3: CASSPPVGDVYTF
DNA: TGTGCCAGCTCACCACCGGTAGGCGACGTCTACACCTTC

D: TRBD2
J: TRBJ2-1
V: TRBV7-2
size: NA
CDR3: CASSLIAGGIGEQFF
DNA: TGTGCCAGCAGCTTAATAGCGGGGGGGATCGGTGAGCAGTTCTTC

D: TRBD1
J: TRBJ1-6
V: TRBV7-9
size: many
CDR3: CASSLQTGGRSPLHF
DNA: TGTGCCAGCAGTTTACAGACAGGGGGCAGATCACCCCTCCACTTT

D: NA
J: TRBJ1-5
V: TRBV6-1
size: NA
CDR3: CASSEQTTDQPQHF
DNA: TGTGCCAGCAGTGAGCAGACTACGGATCAGCCCCAGCATTTT

D: NA
J: TRBJ2-1
V: TRBV9
size: NA
CDR3: CASSVGSLQNEQFF
DNA: TGTGCCAGCAGCGTAGGGTCCCTACAAAATGAGCAGTTCTTC

D: NA
J: TRBJ1-6
V: TRBV5-6
size: NA
CDR3: CASLLGGKDSPLHF
DNA: TGTGCCTCCCTTCTAGGGGGAAAAGATTCACCCCTCCACTTT

D: TRBD1
J: TRBJ2-5
V: TRBV30
size: NA
CDR3: CAWSGQGRETQYF
DNA: TGTGCCTGGAGTGGACAGGGGAGGGAGACCCAGTACTTC

D: NA
J: TRBJ1-2
V: TRBV27
size: NA
CDR3: CASSLLPTKGFYGYTF
DNA: TGTGCCAGCAGTTTACTCCCGACTAAGGGGTTCTATGGCTACACCTTC

D: NA
J: TRBJ2-2
V: TRBV4-2
size: NA
CDR3: CASSQESLTGELFF
DNA: TGTGCCAGCAGCCAAGAGTCCTTAACCGGGGAGCTGTTTTTT

D: NA
J: TRBJ2-5
V: TRBV25-1
size: NA
CDR3: CASSESGGTVQGTQYF
DNA: TGTGCCAGCAGTGAATCTGGGGGAACTGTCCAAGGGACCCAGTACTTC

D: NA
J: TRBJ1-2
V: TRBV29-1
size: NA
CDR3: CSVEGPVLNYGYTF
DNA: TGCAGCGTTGAGGGGCCAGTTCTTAACTATGGCTACACCTTC

D: TRBD1
J: TRBJ2-7
V: TRBV6-5
size: NA
CDR3: CASSPDRDYEQYF
DNA: TGTGCCAGCAGCCCGGACAGGGACTACGAGCAGTACTTC

D: TRBD1
J: TRBJ1-5
V: TRBV30
size: NA
CDR3: CAWTNYTDRGCSNQPQHF
DNA: TGTGCCTGGACGAACTACACGGACAGGGGTTGCAGCAATCAGCCCCAGCATTTT

D: NA
J: TRBJ1-5
V: TRBV27
size: NA
CDR3: CASGLGGQPQHF
DNA: TGTGCCAGTGGACTCGGGGGTCAGCCCCAGCATTTT

D: TRBD1
J: TRBJ2-7
V: TRBV15
size: NA
CDR3: CATSRIPGTGSYEQYF
DNA: TGTGCCACCAGCAGGATCCCCGGGACAGGGTCCTACGAGCAGTACTTC

D: NA
J: TRBJ2-3
V: TRBV6-1
size: once
CDR3: CASSELSGGTDTQYF
DNA: TGTGCCAGCAGTGAATTATCCGGGGGCACAGATACGCAGTATTTT

D: NA
J: TRBJ1-2
V: TRBV7-9
size: NA
CDR3: CASSSGGYGYTF
DNA: TGTGCCAGCAGCTCGGGGGGCTATGGCTACACCTTC

D: TRBD1
J: TRBJ2-7
V: TRBV18
size: NA
CDR3: CASSPWDSEQYF
DNA: TGTGCCAGCTCACCCTGGGACAGCGAGCAGTACTTC

D: NA
J: TRBJ2-7
V: TRBV5-1
size: NA
CDR3: CASSLGPGESVEQYF
DNA: TGCGCCAGCAGCTTGGGGCCCGGAGAGTCGGTCGAGCAGTACTTC

D: NA
J: TRBJ2-7
V: TRBV15
size: NA
CDR3: CATSRARTYDYEQYF
DNA: TGTGCCACCAGCAGAGCGCGGACGTATGACTACGAGCAGTACTTC

D: NA
J: TRBJ1-4
V: TRBV5-1
size: NA
CDR3: CASSLGGVATNEKLFF
DNA: TGCGCCAGCAGCTTGGGAGGGGTCGCGACTAATGAAAAACTGTTTTTT

D: TRBD1
J: TRBJ1-5
V: TRBV7-9
size: NA
CDR3: CASSFDRGQPQHF
DNA: TGTGCCAGCAGCTTCGACAGGGGGCAGCCCCAGCATTTT

D: TRBD1
J: TRBJ2-7
V: TRBV9
size: NA
CDR3: CASSAGQGNSYEQYF
DNA: TGTGCCAGCAGCGCGGGACAGGGGAATTCCTACGAGCAGTACTTC

D: TRBD2
J: TRBJ2-7
V: TRBV30
size: NA
CDR3: CAWSGGLAGRPPLYEQYF
DNA: TGTGCCTGGAGTGGCGGACTAGCGGGGAGACCACCTCTCTACGAGCAGTACTTC

D: NA
J: TRBJ1-1
V: TRBV7-6
size: NA
CDR3: CASSSLDSPGTEAFF
DNA: TGTGCCAGCAGTTCTTTAGACTCTCCCGGGACTGAAGCTTTCTTT

D: NA
J: TRBJ2-3
V: TRBV7-9
size: NA
CDR3: CASRRSVAHTDTQYF
DNA: TGTGCCAGCAGGCGTTCGGTGGCTCACACAGATACGCAGTATTTT

D: TRBD2
J: TRBJ2-1
V: TRBV9
size: NA
CDR3: CASSVFSGGVYNEQFF
DNA: TGTGCCAGCAGCGTATTCAGCGGGGGGGTTTACAATGAGCAGTTCTTC